This TCR beta chain was documented in a study of T cells expressing NK-cell markers (dated by TCRdb to the early 2020s). With regard to the full study: Roughly 8 donors provided sorted CD3+CD56+NKG2C+, CD3+CD56+NKG2C- and CD3+CD56-NKG2C+ T-cell subsets, whose TCR beta-chain repertoires were profiled. Randomly selected healthy volunteers, three men and five women, were used as the eight sequenced donors. The libraries were sequenced on Illumina HiSeq 2000/2500, MiSeq or NextSeq, producing 2 x 150 bp reads. Among the eight sequenced donors, only one was HCMV-seronegative, while the other seven were HCMV-seropositive.

To determine HCMV serostatus, a commercial ELISA kit was used to detect HCMV-specific IgG in serum. Ficoll density gradient centrifugation was used to isolate peripheral blood mononuclear cells from blood. CDR1 and CDR2, per the germline V gene, are MGHRA and YSYEKL. The CDR3 measures 17 amino acids from cysteine to phenylalanine. A DNA sequence was not provided. The instrument was an Illumina HiSeq 2000. The TCR beta cDNA libraries were made using 5'RACE template switching, a step that added both a universal primer site and unique molecular identifiers. Priming for cDNA synthesis came from the TCR beta constant segment, and two successive PCR amplification steps followed. Per the authors' processing: MIGEC handled demultiplexing of the reads and grouping by UMI, while MiTCR was used to assemble and quantify clonotypes. To remove erroneous sequences, TCR cDNA sequences were retained only when supported by two or more reads. The tcR package was used for downstream repertoire analysis, and clonotypes were matched across fractions by CDR3 nucleotide sequence plus V segment. VDJmatch was used to annotate antigen specificity against VDJdb, with one amino acid substitution in CDR3 allowed. TCRdb reprocessed the reads into one record per CDR3 protein sequence, lacking DNA. TCRdb assigned the V and J calls; the authors' analysis was not used. The sample table gives 500,000 to 700,000 distinct CDR3 sequences. In total, the top ten clones hold roughly 3.5% of the sample.

Beyond this particular receptor, the publication reports: In several donors, the dominant CD3+CD56+NKG2C+ clonotypes ranked among the top 10 CD8+ clonotypes, making up roughly 1.0-8% of CD8+ T cells. Those dominant clonotypes were again the most abundant among CD3+CD56-NKG2C+ cells in a handful of donors, at about 25-60.1%. Whether the expanded NKG2C-expressing T cell clones were specific for HCMV antigens was left unclear.

About this clonotype: Its target antigen remains unknown.

Material for sequencing was blood T cells: a sorted CD56 or NKG2C T cell subset, CD4+ or CD8+ T cells, or bulk PBMC T cells (not recorded which). The chain links TRBV4-1 with TRBJ2-2; TCRdb lists TRBD2, though no DNA is available to test this call. The clonotype comes from a man younger than 35 in good health. Donor details come from another sample of the same person, matched by shared clones. The CDR3 sequence is CASSHQGLAENTGELFF.